These 27 T cell receptor beta chains share one sample of origin, sequenced in a study of T cells after yellow fever vaccination. From the 5' RACE reads, TCRdb called clonotypes with MiXCR, one entry per CDR3 protein. The profile shows 340,000 or so distinct CDR3 sequences, approximately 13% of them singletons. Specimen: CD4+ T cells sorted from PBMCs, collected 15 days after the yellow fever booster vaccination. The receptors come from a man aged 18 to 29 who received the YFV17D yellow fever vaccine.

This clonotype was observed a handful of times. At one boundary the junction diverges from the germline segment, which might be a read error. This chain connects TRBV12-3 or TRBV12-4 to TRBJ1-4; D unresolved. This CDR3 contains 14 residues. As DNA, the CDR3 is TGTGCCAGCAGCACATATACACGGAATGAAAAACTGCTTTTT. It encodes CASSTYTRNEKLLF.

This sequence joins TRBV18 and TRBJ1-5; D remains unclear. The germline V and J ends were trimmed by 10 bases and 7 bases, with 11 bases remaining between them. The CDR3 sequence is 11 residues long. The germline gives CDR1 KGHSH, CDR2 LQKENI. The DNA of the CDR3 is TGTGCCACCCTTAGGCCCCAGCCCCAGCATTTT. Protein sequence: CATLRPQPQHF.

About this clonotype: One end of the junction does not line up with germline, which may come from a read error. The V call is TRBV7-8, the J call TRBJ2-6; perhaps TRBD1 as D (5 bases). Per the germline V gene, CDR1 is SGHVS and CDR2 is FQNEAQ. This CDR3 contains 13 residues. The chain's CDR3 is CASKFSGAKVLTF. The DNA for the CDR3 is TGTGCCAGCAAATTCTCTGGGGCCAAAGTCCTGACTTTC.

This clonotype occurred a few times. The V gene is TRBV5-1, the J gene TRBJ2-2, with TRBD1 identical over 10 bases. After removal of 4 bases from V and 7 bases from J, the junction contained 10 bases not matched to a gene. Germline V gene lookup returns CDR1 SGHRS and CDR2 YFSETQ. This CDR3 region has 16 residues. The CDR3 sequence: CASSVPGQGRNGELFF. The CDR3 DNA reads as TGCGCCAGCAGCGTACCGGGACAGGGGAGGAACGGGGAGCTGTTTTTT. Full variable domain (outside the CDR3, taken from reference TRBV5-1 and TRBJ2-2): KAGVTQTPRYLIKTRGQQVTLSCSPISGHRSVSWYQQTPGQGLQFLFEYFSETQRNKGNFPGRFSGRQFSNSRSEMNVSTLELGDSALYLCASSVPGQGRNGELFFGEGSRLTVL.

The chain carries TRBV6-5 and TRBJ2-3; TRBD2 aligns across 12 bases. The CDR3 runs to 15 residues. With 6 bases clipped from V and 4 bases from J, the junction kept 5 bases outside the gene matches. Germline values: CDR1 MNHEY, CDR2 SVGAGI. For the CDR3, the DNA is TGTGCCAGCAGATCTAGCGGGGGGGCTGCAGATACGCAGTATTTT. Its translation is CASRSSGGAADTQYF.

This chain connects TRBV2 to TRBJ2-7; D ambiguous. CDR1 and CDR2 (germline): SNHLY, FYNNEI. V dropped 4 bases and J dropped 3 bases, with 10 bases sitting between them. This CDR3 has 13 residues. The CDR3 loop reads CASSGADRYEQYF. The DNA of the CDR3 is TGTGCCAGCAGTGGGGCGGACCGCTACGAGCAGTACTTC.

Here the CDR3 DNA reads TGCGCCAGCAGCCAAGATTCCGGGCAGAATAATGAAAAACTGTTTTTT. The encoded protein is CASSQDSGQNNEKLFF. The chain employs TRBV4-3 and TRBJ1-4; D gene uncertain. Deletions cut 0 bases from V and 4 bases from J, with 12 bases between. Germline V gives CDR1 LGHNA, CDR2 YSLEER. The CDR3 runs to 16 residues.

V is TRBV20-1 and J is TRBJ2-3; TRBD2 matches at 8 bases. The germline V gene has CDR1 DFQATT and CDR2 SNEGSKA (reference sequence). CDR3 length: 14 amino acids. Unmatched junction bases numbered 4, after V lost 1 base and J lost 4 bases. DNA for the CDR3: TGCAGTGCTAGAGGGCTAGCGGGTCCAGATACGCAGTATTTT. This encodes CSARGLAGPDTQYF.

This clonotype showed up just a few times. The V and J genes are TRBV11-2 and TRBJ2-5, with TRBD2 matching 10 bases. V was pared by 8 bases and J by 4 bases, with 10 bases of the junction left unmatched. Germline V gives CDR1 SGHAT, CDR2 FQNNGV. The length of the CDR3 is 15 residues. The CDR3 loop is CASGLAGVVGETQYF. The CDR3 DNA sequence: TGTGCCAGCGGGCTAGCGGGGGTGGTGGGAGAGACCCAGTACTTC.

The J gene is TRBJ2-1, the V gene TRBV6-2 or TRBV6-3, with D perhaps TRBD1 (6 bases). This CDR3 is built from 12 residues. CDR1 and CDR2 (germline): MNHEY, SVGEGT. V shed 8 bases and J shed 15 bases, with 20 bases lying between them. CDR3 bases: TGTGCCAGCTCTACGGGTGGGACAATGCCGTTCTTC. Amino acids: CASSTGGTMPFF.

V and J are TRBV29-1 and TRBJ2-1, with 10 nucleotides matching TRBD2. CDR3 length: 13 amino acids. J gave up 5 bases and V 6 bases, and 4 bases lay outside the gene matches. Germline CDR1 is SQVTM and CDR2 is ANQGSEA. CDR3 residues: CSVGGLADNEQFF. The CDR3 region has the DNA TGCAGCGTGGGTGGACTAGCGGACAATGAGCAGTTCTTC.

This clonotype was counted only a few times. The chain has TRBV7-9 and TRBJ1-5, with no clear D. Germline V gene data show CDR1 as SEHNR and CDR2 as FQNEAQ (reference sequence). V was trimmed by 2 bases and J by 6 bases, leaving 5 bases between them. This CDR3 contains 12 residues. CDR3: CASSLRGQPQHF. As DNA, the CDR3 is TGTGCCAGCAGCTTAAGAGGTCAGCCCCAGCATTTT.

The V call is TRBV10-3, the J call TRBJ1-6; D might be TRBD1 (5 bases). This CDR3 contains 15 residues. Trimming stripped 4 bases from V and 7 bases from J, with 14 bases between. Germline V lookup: CDR1 ENHRY, CDR2 SYGVKD. As DNA, the CDR3 is TGTGCCATCAGTGGGTCGGCAGGGAGAAATTCACCCCTCCACTTT. Translating gives CAISGSAGRNSPLHF.

V usage is TRBV28 and J usage is TRBJ1-1; a weak D match, TRBD1 (5 bases). Germline assignment: CDR1 MDHEN and CDR2 SYDVKM. The CDR3 loop spans 14 amino acids. The germline V and J ends were trimmed by 5 bases and 5 bases, with 15 bases remaining between them. CDR3 in amino acids: CASSPYYRQTEAFF. CDR3 bases: TGTGCCAGCAGTCCTTACTACCGACAGACTGAAGCTTTCTTT.

This clonotype occurred many times. The genes are TRBV7-8 and TRBJ2-5; D not resolved. The CDR3 extends over 11 amino acids. Trimming stripped 5 bases from V and 7 bases from J, with 8 bases between. The germline V gene encodes CDR1 SGHVS and CDR2 FQNEAQ. CDR3 sequence (DNA): TGTGCCAGCAGCCCAAAGATGACCCAGTACTTC. Translation gives CASSPKMTQYF.

J is TRBJ1-2 and V is TRBV6-5; D perhaps matches TRBD1 (5 bases). V was trimmed by 0 bases and J by 0 bases, leaving 14 bases between them. This CDR3 is built from 17 residues. Germline CDR1 MNHEY, CDR2 SVGAGI. In DNA form, the CDR3 reads TGTGCCAGCAGTTACTCTTTGACTCGGGGCACTAACTATGGCTACACCTTC. Protein sequence: CASSYSLTRGTNYGYTF.

The V gene is TRBV5-1, the J gene TRBJ1-4; TRBD1 agrees at 9 bases. Germline V gene lookup returns CDR1 SGHRS and CDR2 YFSETQ. The CDR3 loop spans 16 amino acids. Unmatched junction bases numbered 10, after V lost 4 bases and J lost 6 bases. CDR3 DNA sequence: TGCGCCAGCAGCGGGGGACCGGGACAGGGATATGAAAAACTGTTTTTT. It translates to CASSGGPGQGYEKLFF.

This chain connects TRBV18 to TRBJ2-1, with D perhaps given as TRBD1 or TRBD2 (5 bases each). Germline CDR1 KGHSH, CDR2 LQKENI. This CDR3 region has 13 residues. The ends were cut back, 3 bases at V and 5 bases at J, with 8 bases in the middle. As DNA, the CDR3 is TGTGCCAGCTCACCGGGGACGGACAATGAGCAGTTCTTC. Amino acids: CASSPGTDNEQFF.

This clonotype came up many times. CDR3 loop: CASSPGASGGGKETQYF. CDR3 in DNA: TGCGCCAGCAGCCCAGGAGCTAGCGGGGGAGGAAAAGAGACCCAGTACTTC. This sequence joins TRBV5-1 and TRBJ2-5; 10 bases line up with TRBD2. The CDR3 sequence is 17 residues long. Germline V gene sequence: CDR1 SGHRS, CDR2 YFSETQ. Losses at the gene ends were 4 bases for V and 3 bases for J; bases not matched to a gene: 12.

The chain uses TRBV4-2 and TRBJ1-1; D remains unclear. Germline CDR1 LGHNA, CDR2 YNFKEQ. The CDR3 spans 14 residues. Trimming removed 0 bases from V and 3 bases from J, with 8 bases in between. CDR3 amino acids: CASSQDAEYTEAFF. The CDR3 region has the DNA TGTGCCAGCAGCCAAGACGCGGAATACACTGAAGCTTTCTTT.

The chain joins TRBV7-2 to TRBJ2-1; TRBD2 matches 11 bases. The CDR3 is made up of 15 amino acids. V shed 5 bases and J 7 bases; nucleotides not matched to a gene: 7. Germline V CDR1 and CDR2: SGHTA, FQGNSA. The CDR3 region has the DNA TGTGCCAGCAGCCGGTCCGGGACTAGCGGAAATGAGCAGTTCTTC. This translates into CASSRSGTSGNEQFF.

This rearrangement joins TRBV27 to TRBJ1-2; 10 nucleotides match TRBD1. Germline trimming cut 6 bases from V and 4 bases from J; bases unmatched to any gene: 8. The CDR3 is 15 amino acids. The germline CDR1 and CDR2 sequences are MNHEY and SMNVEV (reference sequence). CDR3 DNA sequence: TGTGCCAGCAGCAGACCGGGACAGGGGCTCTATGGCTACACCTTC. Translated, it gives CASSRPGQGLYGYTF.

The genes are TRBV20-1 and TRBJ1-2; D is uncertain. Trimming left V 3 bases short and J 2 bases short, with 10 bases between. The CDR3 covers 13 residues. Germline CDR1 reads DFQATT; CDR2 reads SNEGSKA (reference sequence). CDR3 coding DNA: TGCAGTGCTAGTTCCTCAGGCAACTATGGCTACACCTTC. Its translation: CSASSSGNYGYTF.

V and J are TRBV27 and TRBJ1-1, with 7 bases fitting TRBD1. The trim removed 2 bases at V and 0 bases at J, leaving 12 bases unmatched. The CDR3 length is 18 residues. The germline CDR1 and CDR2 sequences are MNHEY and SMNVEV (reference sequence). The CDR3 spells CASSLLFPSGTVNTEAFF. The CDR3 bases are TGTGCCAGCAGTTTACTATTCCCCTCGGGGACAGTGAACACTGAAGCTTTCTTT.

This chain connects TRBV7-8 to TRBJ1-2, with a weak D call TRBD1 (6 bases). The V gene's germline CDR1 is SGHVS and CDR2 FQNEAQ. There are 17 residues in the CDR3. V lost 2 bases to trimming and J lost 4 bases, with 20 bases between them. CDR3 amino acids: CASSLRVMADSVYGYTF. The CDR3 region has the DNA TGTGCCAGCAGCTTAAGGGTTATGGCGGACAGCGTCTATGGCTACACCTTC.

V is TRBV7-2 and J is TRBJ1-5; no firm D call. The CDR3 extends over 14 amino acids. V gave up 1 base and J gave up 4 bases, with 8 bases separating them. The germline V gene encodes CDR1 SGHTA and CDR2 FQGNSA. The CDR3 is CASSLVRTNQPQHF. The CDR3 DNA reads as TGTGCCAGCAGCTTAGTGCGGACTAATCAGCCCCAGCATTTT.

V gene TRBV11-3 combines with J gene TRBJ1-2; D call uncertain. Germline values: CDR1 SGHNT, CDR2 YENEEA. V was cut by 5 bases and J by 2 bases, with 12 bases left in between. CDR3 length equals 14 residues. This CDR3 is CASSTRAGNYGYTF. The CDR3 coding sequence is TGTGCCAGCAGCACGAGGGCGGGGAACTATGGCTACACCTTC. Looking up the rest from reference TRBV11-3 and TRBJ1-2 gives the full variable domain: EAGVVQSPRYKIIEKKQPVAFWCNPISGHNTLYWYLQNLGQGPELLIRYENEEAVDDSQLPKDRFSAERLKGVDSTLKIQPAELGDSAVYLCASSTRAGNYGYTFGSGTRLTVV.